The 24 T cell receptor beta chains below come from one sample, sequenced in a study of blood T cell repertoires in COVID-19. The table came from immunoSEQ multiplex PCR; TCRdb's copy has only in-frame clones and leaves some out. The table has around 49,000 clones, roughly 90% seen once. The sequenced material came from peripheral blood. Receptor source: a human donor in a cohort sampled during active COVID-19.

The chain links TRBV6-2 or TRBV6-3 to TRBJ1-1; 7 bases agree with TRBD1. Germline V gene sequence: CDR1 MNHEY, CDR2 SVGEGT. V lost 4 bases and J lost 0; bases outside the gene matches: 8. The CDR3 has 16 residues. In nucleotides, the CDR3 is TGTGCCAGCAGTTCTGGGATCAGGGGGATGAACACTGAAGCTTTCTTT. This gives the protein CASSSGIRGMNTEAFF.

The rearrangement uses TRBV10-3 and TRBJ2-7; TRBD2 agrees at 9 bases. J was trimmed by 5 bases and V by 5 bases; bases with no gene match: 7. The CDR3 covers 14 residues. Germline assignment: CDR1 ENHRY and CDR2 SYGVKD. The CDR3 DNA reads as TGTGCCATCAGTCAGATTCGGACTAGCGACGAGCAGTACTTC. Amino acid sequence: CAISQIRTSDEQYF.

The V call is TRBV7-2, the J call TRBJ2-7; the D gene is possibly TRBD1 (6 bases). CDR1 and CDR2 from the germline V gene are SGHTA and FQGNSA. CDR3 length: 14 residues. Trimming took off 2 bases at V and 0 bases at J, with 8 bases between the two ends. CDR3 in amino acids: CASSLNRVSYEQYF. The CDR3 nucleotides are TGTGCCAGCAGCTTAAACAGGGTCTCCTACGAGCAGTACTTC. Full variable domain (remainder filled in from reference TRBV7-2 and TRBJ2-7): GAGVSQSPSNKVTEKGKDVELRCDPISGHTALYWYRQSLGQGLEFLIYFQGNSAPDKSGLPSDRFSAERTGGSVSTLTIQRTQQEDSAVYLCASSLNRVSYEQYFGPGTRLTVT.

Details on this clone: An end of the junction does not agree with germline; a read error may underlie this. CDR3 nucleotide sequence: TGTGCTAGCAGCGTCCCGGGGGAGACCCAGTACTTC. Amino acid sequence: CASSVPGETQYF. The J gene is TRBJ2-5, the V gene TRBV7-7, with D maybe TRBD2 (5 bases). The CDR3 extends over 12 amino acids. The germline V gene encodes CDR1 SSHAT and CDR2 FNYEAQ (reference sequence).

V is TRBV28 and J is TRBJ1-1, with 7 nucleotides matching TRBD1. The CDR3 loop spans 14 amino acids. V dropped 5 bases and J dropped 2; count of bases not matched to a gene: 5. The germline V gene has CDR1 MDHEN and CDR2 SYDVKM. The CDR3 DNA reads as TGTGCCAGCAGTATTGGACAGGCAAACACTGAAGCTTTCTTT. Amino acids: CASSIGQANTEAFF.

CDR3 sequence (DNA): TGTGCCAGCAGTGAGGGACAGGGAAGTGGGGCCAACGTCCTGACTTTC. This codes for CASSEGQGSGANVLTF. This chain connects TRBV6-1 to TRBJ2-6; 9 nucleotides match TRBD1. Per germline, CDR1 MNHNS and CDR2 SASEGT. The CDR3 sequence is 16 residues long. The V and J ends lost 3 bases and 3 bases, in that order; junction bases with no gene match: 3.

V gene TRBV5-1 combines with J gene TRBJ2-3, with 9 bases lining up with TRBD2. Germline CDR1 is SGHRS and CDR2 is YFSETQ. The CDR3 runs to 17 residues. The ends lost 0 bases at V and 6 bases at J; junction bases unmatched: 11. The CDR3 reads CASSLGPAAGGWDTQYF. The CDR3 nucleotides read TGCGCCAGCAGCTTGGGACCCGCAGCGGGAGGTTGGGATACGCAGTATTTT.

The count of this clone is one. CDR3 bases: TGTGCCAGCGTCGGGAGGGGCGGAAATGAGCAGTTCTTC. This gives the protein CASVGRGGNEQFF. The gene calls are TRBV24-1 and TRBJ2-1, with 8 bases aligning to TRBD2. Germline CDR1 is KGHDR and CDR2 is SFDVKD. With V trimmed by 11 bases and J by 7 bases, 9 bases remained unmatched. The CDR3 contains 13 residues.

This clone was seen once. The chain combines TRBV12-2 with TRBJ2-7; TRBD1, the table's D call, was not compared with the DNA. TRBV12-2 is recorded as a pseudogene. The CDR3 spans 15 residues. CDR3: CASRLLGQVNYEQYF. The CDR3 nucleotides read TGTGCAAGTCGCTTACTCGGACAGGTGAACTACGAGCAGTACTTC.

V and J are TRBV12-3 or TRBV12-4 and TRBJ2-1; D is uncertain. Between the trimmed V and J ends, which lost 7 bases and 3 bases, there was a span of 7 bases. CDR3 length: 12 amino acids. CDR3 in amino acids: CASKSGYNEQFF. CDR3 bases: TGTGCCAGCAAATCGGGCTACAATGAGCAGTTCTTC.

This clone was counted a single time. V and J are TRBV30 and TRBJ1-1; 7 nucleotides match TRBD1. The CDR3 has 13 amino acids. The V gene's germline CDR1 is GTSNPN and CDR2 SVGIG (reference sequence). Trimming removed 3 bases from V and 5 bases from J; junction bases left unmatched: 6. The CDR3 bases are TGTGCCTGGAGCGGACAGGCGGGGACTGAAGCTTTCTTT. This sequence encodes CAWSGQAGTEAFF.

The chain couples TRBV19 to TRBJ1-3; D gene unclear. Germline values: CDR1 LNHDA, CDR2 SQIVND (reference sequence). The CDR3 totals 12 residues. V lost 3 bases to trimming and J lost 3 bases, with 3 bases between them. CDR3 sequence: CASSIHGNTIYF. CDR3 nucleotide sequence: TGTGCCAGTAGTATCCATGGAAACACCATATATTTT. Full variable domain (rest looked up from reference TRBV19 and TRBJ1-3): DGGITQSPKYLFRKEGQNVTLSCEQNLNHDAMYWYRQDPGQGLRLIYYSQIVNDFQKGDIAEGYSVSREKKESFPLTVTSAQKNPTAFYLCASSIHGNTIYFGEGSWLTVV.

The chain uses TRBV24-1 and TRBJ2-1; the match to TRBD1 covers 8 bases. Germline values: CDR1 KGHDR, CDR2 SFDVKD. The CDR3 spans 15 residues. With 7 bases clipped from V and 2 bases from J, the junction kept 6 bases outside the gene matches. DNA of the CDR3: TGTGCCACCAGCCCGGGGACAGGACCCTACAATGAGCAGTTCTTC. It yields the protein CATSPGTGPYNEQFF.

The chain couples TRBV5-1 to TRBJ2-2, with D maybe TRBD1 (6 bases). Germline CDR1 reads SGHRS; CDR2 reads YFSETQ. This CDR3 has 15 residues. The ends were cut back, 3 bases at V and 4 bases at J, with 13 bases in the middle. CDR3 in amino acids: CASSSNRAGTGELFF. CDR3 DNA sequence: TGCGCCAGCAGCTCCAACAGGGCGGGCACCGGGGAGCTGTTTTTT.

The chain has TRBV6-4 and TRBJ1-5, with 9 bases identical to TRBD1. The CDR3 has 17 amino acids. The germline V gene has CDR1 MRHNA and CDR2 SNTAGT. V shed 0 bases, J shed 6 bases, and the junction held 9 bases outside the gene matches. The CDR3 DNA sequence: TGTGCCAGCAGTGACTCTTGGACAGGGGTAATCAGTCAGCCCCAGCATTTT. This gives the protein CASSDSWTGVISQPQHF.

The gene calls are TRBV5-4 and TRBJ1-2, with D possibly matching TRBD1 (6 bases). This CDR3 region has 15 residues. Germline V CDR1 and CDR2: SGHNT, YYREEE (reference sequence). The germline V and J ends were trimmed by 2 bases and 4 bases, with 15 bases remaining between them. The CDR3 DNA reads TGTGCCAGCAGCTTCACCCGGGACACCTTCTATGGCTACACCTTC. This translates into CASSFTRDTFYGYTF.

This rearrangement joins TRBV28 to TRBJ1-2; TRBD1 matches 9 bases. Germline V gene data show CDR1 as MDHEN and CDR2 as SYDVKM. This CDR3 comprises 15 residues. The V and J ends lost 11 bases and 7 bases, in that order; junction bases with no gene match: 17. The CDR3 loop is CAGGRAGQGMSGYTF. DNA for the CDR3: TGTGCCGGCGGAAGGGCGGGACAGGGTATGAGTGGCTACACCTTC.

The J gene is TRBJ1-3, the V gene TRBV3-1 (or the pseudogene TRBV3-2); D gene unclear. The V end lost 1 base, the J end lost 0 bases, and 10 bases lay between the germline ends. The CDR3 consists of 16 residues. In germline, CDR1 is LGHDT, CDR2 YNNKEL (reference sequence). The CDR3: CASSQGRGYSGNTIYF. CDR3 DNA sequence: TGTGCCAGCAGCCAAGGTCGAGGCTACTCTGGAAACACCATATATTTT.

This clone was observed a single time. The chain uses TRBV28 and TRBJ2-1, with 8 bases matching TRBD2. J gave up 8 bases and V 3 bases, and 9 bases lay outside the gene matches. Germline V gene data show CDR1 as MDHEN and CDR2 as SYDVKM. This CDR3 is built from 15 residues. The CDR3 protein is CASSFSRGGLDEQFF. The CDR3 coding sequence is TGTGCCAGCAGTTTTTCTCGGGGGGGGCTCGATGAGCAGTTCTTC.

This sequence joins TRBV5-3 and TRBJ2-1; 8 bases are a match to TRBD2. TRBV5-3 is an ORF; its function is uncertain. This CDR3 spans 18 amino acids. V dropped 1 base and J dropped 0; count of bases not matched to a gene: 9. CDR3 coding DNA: TGTGCCAGAAGCTTGTGGAAGCGGGGGTTTAGCTCCTACAATGAGCAGTTCTTC. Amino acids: CARSLWKRGFSSYNEQFF.

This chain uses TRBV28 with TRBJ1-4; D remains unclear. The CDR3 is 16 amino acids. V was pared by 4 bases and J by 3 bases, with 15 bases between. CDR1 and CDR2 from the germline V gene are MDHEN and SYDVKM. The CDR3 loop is CASSSRQTVANEKLFF. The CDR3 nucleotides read TGTGCCAGCAGTTCCCGCCAGACTGTGGCTAATGAAAAACTGTTTTTT.

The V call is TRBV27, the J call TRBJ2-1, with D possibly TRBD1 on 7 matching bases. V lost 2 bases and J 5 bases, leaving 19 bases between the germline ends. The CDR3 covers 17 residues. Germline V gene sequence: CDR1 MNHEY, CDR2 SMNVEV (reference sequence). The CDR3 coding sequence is TGTGCCAGCAGTTTAACGACCCGACTAGGGGGCCACAATGAGCAGTTCTTC. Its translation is CASSLTTRLGGHNEQFF.

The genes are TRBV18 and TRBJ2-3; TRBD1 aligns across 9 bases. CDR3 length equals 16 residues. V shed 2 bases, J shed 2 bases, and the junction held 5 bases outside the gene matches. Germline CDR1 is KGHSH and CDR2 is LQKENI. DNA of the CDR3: TGTGCCAGCTCACCAGGGACAGGGTTACTCACAGATACGCAGTATTTT. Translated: CASSPGTGLLTDTQYF.

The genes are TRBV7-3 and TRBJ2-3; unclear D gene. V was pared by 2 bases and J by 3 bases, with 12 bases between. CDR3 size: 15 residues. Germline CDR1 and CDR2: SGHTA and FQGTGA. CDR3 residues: CASSLGVRATDTQYF. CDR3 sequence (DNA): TGTGCCAGCAGCTTAGGCGTCAGAGCGACAGATACGCAGTATTTT. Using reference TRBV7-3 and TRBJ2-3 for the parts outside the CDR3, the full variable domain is GAGVSQTPSNKVTEKGKYVELRCDPISGHTALYWYRQSLGQGPEFLIYFQGTGAADDSGLPNDRFFAVRPEGSVSTLKIQRTERGDSAVYLCASSLGVRATDTQYFGPGTRLTVL.